Given below is one TCR beta chain in context. Its cognate antigen is unknown. This sample is drawn from a study of beta chain features in type 1 diabetes. Findings and caveats of the study: Insertions were fewer and deletions more numerous at VDJ junctions in type 1 diabetes patients. For Type 1 diabetes patients, all four CD4+ subsets carried TCRB CDR3s that were moderately but significantly shorter. Sequencing used cDNA, and cells with high TCR expression could therefore be over-represented.

The authors took one heparinised blood draw, averaging approximately 110 mL, from each donor. CDR3 length: 13 amino acids. Germline V gene lookup returns CDR1 SEHNR and CDR2 FQNEAQ (reference sequence). Trimming stripped 2 bases from V and 7 bases from J, with 9 bases between. The study reverse transcribed the entire isolated RNA, so it sequenced expressed TCRB transcripts. The data were produced by immunoSEQ multiplex PCR, yet TCRdb's version contains in-frame clones alone and is incomplete. The data show 680,000 or so clones, over 10% seen once. This TCR was sampled from a man aged 18-30 years with type 1 diabetes. Sequenced: naive CD4+ T cells from blood. The chain joins TRBV7-9 to TRBJ1-5; D remains unclear. In DNA, the CDR3 is TGTGCCAGCAGCTTAATGAGCGACCAGCCCCAGCATTTT. It codes for CASSLMSDQPQHF.